This T cell receptor beta chain appears in the sequencing data of a study of blood T cell repertoires in COVID-19. Study summary: The origin of the acute and convalescent COVID-19 samples was the United States, Italy and Spain. T cells, B-cell-depleted T cells, or PBMCs supplied cDNA or gDNA.

Germline V CDR1 and CDR2: SGHRS, YFSETQ. This CDR3 comprises 15 residues. With 3 bases removed from V and 3 bases from J, the gap between germline ends came to 13 bases. In the original analysis: For nucleated cells, counts were estimated from reference gene primer amplification. TCRdb's table, derived via immunoSEQ multiplex PCR, lists solely in-frame clones and lacks some. That table furnishes V, J and clone size, whereas the DNA furnished D and trimming. Altogether just over 650,000 clones are present, around 90% being singletons, with the ten largest covering under 0.3%. The source material was peripheral blood. This TCR came from a woman younger than 30 with acute or convalescent COVID-19. The chain uses TRBV5-1 and TRBJ2-1; tentatively, D is TRBD1 (6 bases). CDR3 amino acids: CASSSGQFLYNEQFF. For the CDR3, the DNA is TGCGCCAGCAGCTCCGGACAGTTCCTCTACAATGAGCAGTTCTTC.